This TCR beta chain was recovered during a study of blood T cell repertoires in COVID-19. Study-level information: The samples span acute and convalescent COVID-19 from the United States, Italy and Spain. T cells, B-cell-depleted T cells, or PBMCs provided the cDNA or gDNA that served as material.

Germline V CDR1 and CDR2: SNHLY, FYNNEI. The CDR3 is 15 amino acids. The trim removed 8 bases at V and 3 bases at J, leaving 10 bases unmatched. In the authors' workflow: Cell counts per sample came from amplifying reference gene primers. Sequencing used immunoSEQ multiplex PCR; TCRdb keeps in-frame clones, though not all of them. Clonal size and the V and J genes are those of that table, whereas D and trimming came from the DNA. The sample includes roughly 86,000 clones, about 86% of them seen just once. This clonotype originated in a man aged 55 to 70 with acute or convalescent COVID-19. The sample taken for sequencing was peripheral blood. The chain combines TRBV2 with TRBJ2-3, with 8 bases matching TRBD2. CDR3 sequence reads: CASARGGAGTDTQYF. CDR3 coding DNA: TGTGCCAGCGCCCGGGGGGGCGCCGGAACAGATACGCAGTATTTT.